A single sample gave rise to the 32 T cell receptor beta chains below, sequenced in a study of PD-1 and CTLA-4 blockade in melanoma. Measured with immunoSEQ multiplex PCR; TCRdb has only the in-frame clones, and not every one. The sample includes approximately 17,000 clones, about 69% of them seen just once. This specimen consisted of CD8+ T cells from peripheral blood, obtained before anti-PD-1 treatment. Every receptor here comes from a human donor with melanoma.

The chain joins TRBV6-5 to TRBJ1-1; D is undetermined. The CDR3 is 12 residues long. V was cut by 7 bases and J by 1 base, with 7 bases left in between. Germline values: CDR1 MNHEY, CDR2 SVGAGI. The CDR3 DNA is TGTGCCAGCAATGGCTGGAACACTGAAGCTTTCTTT. This encodes CASNGWNTEAFF.

V is TRBV29-1 and J is TRBJ2-2; no clear D. Germline V lookup: CDR1 SQVTM, CDR2 ANQGSEA. The CDR3 loop spans 12 amino acids. Trimming left V 0 bases short and J 10 bases short, with 9 bases between. The CDR3 loop reads CSVEDQQEELFF. DNA for the CDR3: TGCAGCGTTGAAGATCAGCAAGAGGAGCTGTTTTTT.

The chain employs TRBV5-1 and TRBJ1-1; TRBD1 aligns across 9 bases. This CDR3 is built from 21 residues. Germline loops: CDR1 SGHRS, CDR2 YFSETQ. The V gene end was trimmed by 1 base and the J gene end by 5 bases; junction bases not matched to a gene: 24. The CDR3 coding sequence is TGCGCCAGCAGCTTGCGGGCTCCGGACAGGGGTACTAGTCGCTCGGAGACTGAAGCTTTCTTT. Amino acid sequence: CASSLRAPDRGTSRSETEAFF.

This sequence joins TRBV4-1 and TRBJ1-2; D is uncertain. Germline-derived CDR1 and CDR2 are MGHRA and YSYEKL. CDR3 size: 14 residues. Trimming removed 1 base from V and 0 bases from J, with 6 bases in between. The CDR3 is CASSQGDSNYGYTF. The CDR3 bases are TGCGCCAGCAGCCAAGGAGACTCTAACTATGGCTACACCTTC.

The chain has TRBV20-1 and TRBJ2-7, with D perhaps matching TRBD1 (6 bases). V lost 5 bases to trimming and J lost 7 bases, with 12 bases between them. Germline V gene lookup returns CDR1 DFQATT and CDR2 SNEGSKA (reference sequence). The CDR3 has 11 residues. For the CDR3, the DNA is TGCAGTGCTGAACAGGGTGGAGAGCAGTACTTC. Protein sequence: CSAEQGGEQYF.

This clone has a handful of counts. The J gene is TRBJ1-1, the V gene TRBV19, with a possible D match to TRBD1 (5 bases). This CDR3 spans 14 amino acids. Germline CDR1 reads LNHDA; CDR2 reads SQIVND (reference sequence). V lost 4 bases to trimming and J lost 1 base, with 10 bases between them. The CDR3 loop is CASSSLGGNTEAFF. DNA of the CDR3: TGTGCCAGTAGTAGTTTGGGGGGGAACACTGAAGCTTTCTTT.

The chain is built from TRBV5-1 and TRBJ1-2; tentatively, D is TRBD1 (6 bases). Trimming pared 2 bases from V and 0 bases from J, leaving 11 bases between. The length of the CDR3 is 15 residues. The germline CDR1 and CDR2 sequences are SGHRS and YFSETQ. CDR3 DNA sequence: TGCGCCAGCAGCTTTACCCGGGACACTAACTATGGCTACACCTTC. This encodes CASSFTRDTNYGYTF.

This clone was observed once. The chain carries TRBV5-4 and TRBJ2-3; TRBD1 is a possible D gene (6 bases). Germline CDR1 reads SGHNT; CDR2 reads YYREEE (reference sequence). The CDR3 is 15 residues long. V was pared by 4 bases and J by 1 base, with 13 bases between. In DNA, the CDR3 is TGTGCCAGCAGCACCAGGGGTTTTGGCACAGATACGCAGTATTTT. Translation: CASSTRGFGTDTQYF.

The CDR3 loop reads CASSLGGWGSSIEQYF. In nucleotides, the CDR3 is TGTGCCAGCAGCCTAGGGGGTTGGGGGTCGTCTATCGAGCAGTACTTC. The V call is TRBV7-8, the J call TRBJ2-7; D possibly corresponds to TRBD1 (6 bases). Deletions cut 5 bases from V and 6 bases from J, with 23 bases between. The length of the CDR3 is 16 residues. Germline V gene data show CDR1 as SGHVS and CDR2 as FQNEAQ.

The chain's CDR3 is CATSSESYNEQFF. The CDR3 DNA is TGTGCCACCTCTTCCGAGAGTTACAATGAGCAGTTCTTC. The chain couples TRBV24-1 to TRBJ2-1; D is uncertain. This CDR3 has 13 amino acids. V was clipped by 9 bases and J by 4 bases, with 12 bases between them. Per the germline V gene, CDR1 is KGHDR and CDR2 is SFDVKD.

The V and J genes are TRBV29-1 and TRBJ1-2, with TRBD1 as a possible D gene (6 bases). Germline-derived CDR1 and CDR2 are SQVTM and ANQGSEA. V was shortened by 1 base and J by 6 bases, with 12 bases between the two germline ends. The CDR3 loop spans 13 amino acids. CDR3 loop: CSVEGGLRDGYTF. CDR3 coding DNA: TGCAGCGTTGAAGGGGGGCTCAGGGATGGCTACACCTTC.

This rearrangement joins TRBV4-1 to TRBJ1-1; D remains unclear. Between the trimmed V and J ends, which lost 3 bases and 0 bases, there was a span of 8 bases. The CDR3 consists of 14 residues. From germline, CDR1 is MGHRA and CDR2 YSYEKL. CDR3: CASSQMGLNTEAFF. The CDR3 DNA reads TGCGCCAGCAGCCAGATGGGCCTGAACACTGAAGCTTTCTTT.

CDR3 nucleotides: TGTGCCAGCAGCTCAGAATACGCACAGGGTTTAGAGCAGTACTTC. Amino acids: CASSSEYAQGLEQYF. The V gene is TRBV11-3, the J gene TRBJ2-7, with a tentative D call TRBD1 (6 bases). This CDR3 contains 15 residues. Germline V gene lookup returns CDR1 SGHNT and CDR2 YENEEA. The V gene lost 4 bases and the J gene lost 7 bases, with 20 bases spanning the gap.

The chain's CDR3 is CASSQGHPATNEKLFF. In DNA form, the CDR3 reads TGTGCCAGCTCCCAAGGGCACCCCGCAACTAATGAAAAACTGTTTTTT. The gene calls are TRBV2 and TRBJ1-4, with D unclear. Between the trimmed V and J ends, which lost 8 bases and 0 bases, there was a span of 16 bases. The length of the CDR3 is 16 residues. CDR1 is SNHLY and CDR2 is FYNNEI in the germline V gene.

This clone showed up just once. V is TRBV6-5 and J is TRBJ2-7; no definite D call. Germline CDR1 is MNHEY and CDR2 is SVGAGI. This CDR3 is 14 amino acids long. V lost 6 bases, J lost 0 bases, and 12 bases lay in between. CDR3 protein: CASSSGRTSYEQYF. The CDR3, as DNA: TGTGCCAGCAGCTCTGGACGGACCTCCTACGAGCAGTACTTC.

This rearrangement joins TRBV5-5 to TRBJ2-5; 10 bases are shared with TRBD2. This CDR3 region has 16 residues. The V gene's germline CDR1 is SGHKS and CDR2 YYEKEE (reference sequence). V lost 2 bases, J lost 1 base, and 5 bases stayed unmatched. CDR3 in amino acids: CASSLIRTSGQETQYF. CDR3 DNA: TGTGCCAGCAGCTTAATAAGGACTAGCGGCCAAGAGACCCAGTACTTC.

This chain uses TRBV7-2 with TRBJ1-4; TRBD1 is a possible D gene (6 bases). V gave up 5 bases and J gave up 5 bases, with 15 bases separating them. The CDR3 is 15 amino acids. CDR1 SGHTA and CDR2 FQGNSA come from the germline V gene. Written as DNA, the CDR3 is TGTGCCAGCAGCCTTCCCAGGAGGGGGAATGAAAAACTGTTTTTT. As protein: CASSLPRRGNEKLFF. Combining the CDR3 with reference TRBV7-2 and TRBJ1-4 gives the whole variable domain GAGVSQSPSNKVTEKGKDVELRCDPISGHTALYWYRQSLGQGLEFLIYFQGNSAPDKSGLPSDRFSAERTGGSVSTLTIQRTQQEDSAVYLCASSLPRRGNEKLFFGSGTQLSVL.

The chain recombines TRBV29-1 with TRBJ1-1; no clear D. V was cut by 6 bases and J by 3 bases, with 5 bases left in between. From germline, CDR1 is SQVTM and CDR2 ANQGSEA. The CDR3 length is 10 residues. This CDR3 is CSVSHTEAFF. CDR3 nucleotides: TGCAGCGTCTCCCACACTGAAGCTTTCTTT.

By sample fraction, this clone is medium-sized. The rearrangement joins TRBV5-1 to TRBJ1-1; 8 bases map to TRBD1. CDR1 and CDR2 (germline): SGHRS, YFSETQ. CDR3 length: 15 amino acids. The trim removed 7 bases at V and 1 base at J, leaving 9 bases unmatched. The CDR3 here is CASGPSGQGNTEAFF. The CDR3 nucleotides read TGCGCCAGCGGACCCTCCGGACAGGGGAACACTGAAGCTTTCTTT.

The chain is built from TRBV6-6 and TRBJ1-1; D ambiguous. Between the trimmed V and J ends, which lost 2 bases and 8 bases, there was a span of 12 bases. Germline V gives CDR1 MNHNY, CDR2 SVGAGI (reference sequence). The CDR3 contains 13 residues. The CDR3 region is CASSYRPSEEAFF. CDR3 DNA sequence: TGTGCCAGCAGTTACCGTCCAAGCGAGGAAGCTTTCTTT.

V usage is TRBV27 and J usage is TRBJ2-1; 10 nucleotides agree with TRBD2. The length of the CDR3 is 15 residues. Looked up from germline, CDR1 is MNHEY and CDR2 is SMNVEV (reference sequence). The V segment lost 6 bases and the J segment 4 bases; nucleotides outside the gene matches: 6. The CDR3 region is CASRLAGYEYNEQFF. Here the CDR3 DNA reads TGTGCCAGCAGACTAGCGGGATACGAATACAATGAGCAGTTCTTC.

The V and J genes are TRBV5-6 and TRBJ1-1; D might be TRBD1 (5 bases). V lost 0 bases to trimming and J lost 5 bases, with 11 bases between them. The CDR3 consists of 14 residues. CDR1 and CDR2 from the germline V gene are SGHDT and YYEEEE. CDR3 amino acids: CASSLARQITEAFF. CDR3 nucleotide sequence: TGTGCCAGCAGCTTGGCTCGACAGATTACTGAAGCTTTCTTT.

The J gene is TRBJ1-1, the V gene TRBV5-5; D is undetermined. Per germline, CDR1 SGHKS and CDR2 YYEKEE (reference sequence). V lost 0 bases to trimming and J lost 1 base, with 7 bases between them. The CDR3 consists of 14 residues. CDR3 region: CASSLGEENTEAFF. CDR3 nucleotide sequence: TGTGCCAGCAGCTTGGGTGAAGAGAACACTGAAGCTTTCTTT.

The V call is TRBV15, the J call TRBJ2-1; the D call may be TRBD1 or TRBD2 (5 bases each). Germline V gene data show CDR1 as LNHNV and CDR2 as YYDKDF (reference sequence). CDR3 length: 17 amino acids. The V end was cut by 0 bases, the J end by 9 bases, with 21 bases between. CDR3: CATSRDSSGTLDGEQFF. In DNA form, the CDR3 reads TGTGCCACCAGCAGAGATTCTTCCGGGACCCTGGACGGTGAGCAGTTCTTC. Variable domain in full (rest from reference TRBV15 and TRBJ2-1): DAMVIQNPRYQVTQFGKPVTLSCSQTLNHNVMYWYQQKSSQAPKLLFHYYDKDFNNEADTPDNFQSRRPNTSFCFLDIRSPGLGDTAMYLCATSRDSSGTLDGEQFFGPGTRLTVL.

The CDR3 DNA reads TGTGCCAGCGGGTCTACCTACGAGCAGTACTTC. It specifies CASGSTYEQYF. This chain uses TRBV6-5 with TRBJ2-7; D call uncertain. Trimming shortened V by 8 bases and J by 2 bases, and 7 bases separated the two germline ends. This CDR3 has 11 residues. CDR1 is MNHEY, CDR2 SVGAGI, per germline.

This clone was picked up a small number of times. V is TRBV5-1 and J is TRBJ2-7; tentatively, D is TRBD1 (6 bases). Germline V CDR1 and CDR2: SGHRS, YFSETQ. Trimming pared 1 base from V and 1 base from J, leaving 15 bases between. The CDR3 has 16 residues. Here the CDR3 reads CASSLQALTGSYEQYF. Written as DNA, the CDR3 is TGCGCCAGCAGCTTGCAGGCCCTGACAGGATCCTACGAGCAGTACTTC.

The rearrangement joins TRBV6-5 to TRBJ2-7, with D possibly being TRBD1 or TRBD2 (5 bases each). The CDR3 has 14 residues. V lost 7 bases, J lost 3 bases, and 16 bases lay in between. CDR1 is MNHEY, CDR2 SVGAGI, per germline. For the CDR3, the DNA is TGTGCCAGCATCTCCGGGACCGCATTCTACGAGCAGTACTTC. It yields the protein CASISGTAFYEQYF.

This clone appeared a single time. The chain recombines TRBV19 with TRBJ1-1, with TRBD1 as a possible D gene (5 bases). There are 16 residues in the CDR3. The germline CDR1 and CDR2 sequences are LNHDA and SQIVND (reference sequence). Trimming removed 7 bases at V and 3 bases at J, with 21 bases between. CDR3: CASTNLILGEDTEAFF. The CDR3 DNA sequence: TGTGCCAGTACAAACCTGATTTTGGGGGAGGACACTGAAGCTTTCTTT.

The CDR3 sequence: CASSQDRIPGGLFEQYF. For the CDR3, the DNA is TGCGCCAGCAGCCAAGATCGGATCCCAGGGGGCCTCTTCGAGCAGTACTTC. The chain combines TRBV4-1 with TRBJ2-7; 8 positions agree with TRBD1. Germline CDR1 and CDR2: MGHRA and YSYEKL. This CDR3 contains 17 residues. J lost 6 bases, V lost 0 bases, and 13 bases had no gene match.

This clone is medium-sized in the sample. The chain employs TRBV27 and TRBJ2-7; possibly TRBD2 for D (5 bases). Germline V gene data show CDR1 as MNHEY and CDR2 as SMNVEV (reference sequence). This CDR3 region has 15 residues. The V gene lost 4 bases and the J gene lost 1 base, with 14 bases spanning the gap. This CDR3 reads CASSSRTVPSYEQYF. CDR3 DNA sequence: TGTGCCAGCAGTTCTAGGACTGTCCCTTCCTACGAGCAGTACTTC.

V is TRBV12-3 or TRBV12-4 and J is TRBJ2-1, with D uncertain. V shed 5 bases and J shed 3 bases, with 8 bases lying between them. This CDR3 is 13 amino acids long. CDR3: CASSPTVYNEQFF. The CDR3 coding sequence is TGTGCCAGCAGTCCGACGGTCTACAATGAGCAGTTCTTC.

V usage is TRBV9 and J usage is TRBJ2-1; 9 bases match TRBD2. Germline CDR1 reads SGDLS; CDR2 reads YYNGEE. With V trimmed by 4 bases and J by 4 bases, 6 bases remained unmatched. This CDR3 is 15 amino acids long. The CDR3, as DNA: TGTGCCAGCAGCTCCCTGACTAGCGGTTACAATGAGCAGTTCTTC. It encodes CASSSLTSGYNEQFF.